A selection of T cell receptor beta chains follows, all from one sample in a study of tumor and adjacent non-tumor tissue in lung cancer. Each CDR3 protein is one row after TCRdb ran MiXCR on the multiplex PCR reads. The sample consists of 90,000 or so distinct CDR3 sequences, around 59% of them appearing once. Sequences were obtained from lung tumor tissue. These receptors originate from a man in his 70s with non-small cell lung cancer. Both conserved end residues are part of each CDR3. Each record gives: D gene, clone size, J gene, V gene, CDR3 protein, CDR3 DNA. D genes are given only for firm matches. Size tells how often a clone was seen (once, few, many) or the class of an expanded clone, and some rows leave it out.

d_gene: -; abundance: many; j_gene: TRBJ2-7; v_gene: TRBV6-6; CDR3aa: CASRGPGSLLEQYF; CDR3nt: TGTGCCAGCCGGGGCCCAGGTTCCCTACTTGAGCAGTACTTC
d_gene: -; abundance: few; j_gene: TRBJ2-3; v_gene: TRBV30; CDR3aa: CACRGRTQYF; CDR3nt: TGTGCCTGTAGAGGGCGTACGCAGTATTTT
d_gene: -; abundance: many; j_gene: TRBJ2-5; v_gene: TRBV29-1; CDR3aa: CSVAPRGTQETQYF; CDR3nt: TGCAGCGTTGCCCCCAGGGGCACCCAAGAGACCCAGTACTTC
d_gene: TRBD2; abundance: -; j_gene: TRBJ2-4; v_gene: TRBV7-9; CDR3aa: CASSLGGTKNIQYF; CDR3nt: TGTGCCAGCAGCCTGGGGGGGACCAAAAACATTCAGTACTTC
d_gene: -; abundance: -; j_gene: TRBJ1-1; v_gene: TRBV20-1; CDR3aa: CKYRVAVNTEAFF; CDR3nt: TGCAAATACAGGGTCGCGGTGAACACTGAAGCTTTCTTT
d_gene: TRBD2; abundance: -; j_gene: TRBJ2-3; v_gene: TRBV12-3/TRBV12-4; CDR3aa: CASSLGAGVSDTQYF; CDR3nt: TGTGCCAGCAGTTTAGGAGCGGGAGTGTCAGATACGCAGTATTTT
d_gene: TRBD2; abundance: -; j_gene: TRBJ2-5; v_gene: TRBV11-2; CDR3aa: CASSILAGVGQETQYF; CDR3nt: TGTGCCAGCAGCATACTAGCGGGAGTAGGACAAGAGACCCAGTACTTC
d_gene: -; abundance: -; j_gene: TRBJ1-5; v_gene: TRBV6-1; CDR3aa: CASSDTGGQSQHF; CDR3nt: TGTGCCAGCAGTGACACGGGGGGCCAGTCCCAGCATTTT
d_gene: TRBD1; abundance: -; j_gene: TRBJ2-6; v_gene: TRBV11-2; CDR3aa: CASSSPRGRGGSGVKVLTF; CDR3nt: TGTGCCAGCAGCTCCCCGAGGGGAAGAGGGGGCTCTGGAGTCAAGGTCCTGACTTTC
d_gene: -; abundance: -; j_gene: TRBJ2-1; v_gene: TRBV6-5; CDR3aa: CASSPRGVGVNNEQFF; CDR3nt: TGTGCCAGCAGCCCACGGGGAGTGGGGGTGAACAATGAGCAGTTCTTC
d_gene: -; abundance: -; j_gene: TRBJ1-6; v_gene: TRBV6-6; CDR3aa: CASSALRDKNNSHLHF; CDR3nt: TGTGCCAGTAGCGCCCTCCGGGACAAGAATAATTCACACCTCCACTTT
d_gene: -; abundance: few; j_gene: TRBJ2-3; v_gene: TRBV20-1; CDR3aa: CSATGAPEELVHTDTQYF; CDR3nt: TGCAGTGCTACGGGGGCGCCGGAGGAATTGGTTCACACAGATACGCAGTATTTT
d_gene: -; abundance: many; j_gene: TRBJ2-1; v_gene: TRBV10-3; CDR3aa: CAISESTLEQFF; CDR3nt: TGTGCCATCAGTGAGTCGACGTTGGAGCAGTTCTTC
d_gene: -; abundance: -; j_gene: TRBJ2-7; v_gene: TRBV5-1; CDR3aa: CASSFGSVAEQYF; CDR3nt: TGCGCCAGCAGCTTCGGGTCCGTCGCCGAGCAGTACTTC
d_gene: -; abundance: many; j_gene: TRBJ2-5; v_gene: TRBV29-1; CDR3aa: CSVEGVRAETQYF; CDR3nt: TGCAGCGTTGAGGGGGTGAGGGCAGAGACCCAGTACTTC
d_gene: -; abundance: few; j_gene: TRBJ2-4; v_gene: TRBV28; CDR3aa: CASTPGGTKNIQYF; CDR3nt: TGTGCCAGCACCCCAGGCGGAACCAAAAACATTCAGTACTTC
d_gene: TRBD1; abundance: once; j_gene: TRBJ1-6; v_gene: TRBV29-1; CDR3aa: CSVPDRGGNSPLHF; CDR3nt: TGCAGCGTCCCGGACAGGGGTGGTAATTCACCCCTACACTTT
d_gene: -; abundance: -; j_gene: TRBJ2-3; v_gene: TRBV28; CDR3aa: CASILQSSSTDTQYF; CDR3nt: TGTGCCAGCATTCTACAATCAAGTAGCACAGATACGCAGTATTTT
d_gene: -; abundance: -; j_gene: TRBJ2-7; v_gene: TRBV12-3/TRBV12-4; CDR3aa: CASSPVTGTPYEQYF; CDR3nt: TGTGCCAGCAGTCCCGTCACAGGAACTCCCTACGAGCAGTACTTC
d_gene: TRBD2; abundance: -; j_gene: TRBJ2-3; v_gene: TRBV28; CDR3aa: CASRGGLATDTQYF; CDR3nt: TGTGCCAGCAGGGGGGGACTAGCCACAGATACGCAGTATTTT
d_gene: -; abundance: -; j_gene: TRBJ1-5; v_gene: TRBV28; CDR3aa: CASSTQGTDQPQHF; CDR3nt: TGTGCCAGCAGTACTCAGGGTACCGATCAGCCCCAGCATTTT
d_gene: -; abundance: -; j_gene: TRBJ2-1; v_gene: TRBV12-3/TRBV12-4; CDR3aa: CASSARSSYNEQFF; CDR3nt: TGTGCCAGCAGTGCCAGGAGCTCCTACAATGAGCAGTTCTTC
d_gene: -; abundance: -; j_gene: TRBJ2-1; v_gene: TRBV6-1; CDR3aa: CASNEYSNEQFF; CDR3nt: TGTGCCAGCAATGAGTACAGTAATGAGCAGTTCTTC
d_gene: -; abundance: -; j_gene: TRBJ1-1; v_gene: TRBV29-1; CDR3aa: CSVEKGTGTETFF; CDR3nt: TGTAGCGTTGAGAAGGGGACGGGCACTGAAACTTTCTTT
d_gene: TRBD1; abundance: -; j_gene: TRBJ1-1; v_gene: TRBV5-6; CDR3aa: CASRWTGKNTETFF; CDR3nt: TGTGCCAGTAGGTGGACAGGCAAGAACACTGAAACTTTCTTT
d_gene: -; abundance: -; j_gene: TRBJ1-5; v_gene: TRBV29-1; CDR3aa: CNVRQEDQPQHF; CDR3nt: TGCAACGTCCGACAGGAGGATCAGCCCCAGCACTTT